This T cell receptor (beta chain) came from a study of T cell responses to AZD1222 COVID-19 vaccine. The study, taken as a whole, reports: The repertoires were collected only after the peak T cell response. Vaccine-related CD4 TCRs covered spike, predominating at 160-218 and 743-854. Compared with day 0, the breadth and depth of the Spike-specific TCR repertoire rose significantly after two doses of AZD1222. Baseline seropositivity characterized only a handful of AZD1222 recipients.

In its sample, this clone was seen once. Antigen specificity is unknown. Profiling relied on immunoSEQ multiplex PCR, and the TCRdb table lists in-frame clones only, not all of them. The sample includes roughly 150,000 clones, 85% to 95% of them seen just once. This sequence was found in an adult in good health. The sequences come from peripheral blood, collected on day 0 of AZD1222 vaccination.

This CDR3 is CASSEEGNTEAFF. The CDR3 DNA reads as TGCGCCAGCAGTGAGGAAGGGAACACTGAAGCTTTCTTT. The rearrangement uses TRBV10-1 and TRBJ1-1; the D is unclear. Germline CDR1 WNHNN, CDR2 SYGVQD (reference sequence). Trimming took off 2 bases at V and 1 base at J, with 5 bases between the two ends. The CDR3 has 13 amino acids.